Following are 27 T cell receptor beta chains from one sample sequenced in a study of T cell repertoires in cytomegalovirus infection. Via MiXCR, TCRdb re-called the reads, giving one row per CDR3 protein. The sample consists of around 740,000 distinct CDR3 sequences, under 40% of them appearing once. Material for sequencing was PBMCs. The origin of the receptors is a human donor in good health (CMV status not recorded). Some clones in this sample may be carry-over from other donors' samples.

V usage is TRBV19 and J usage is TRBJ2-2, with D possibly TRBD1 on 6 matching bases. The CDR3 has 13 amino acids. CDR1 and CDR2 (germline): LNHDA, SQIVND (reference sequence). V lost 7 bases and J lost 3, with 9 bases in between. The CDR3 coding sequence is TGTGCCAGTAAACAGGGATACACCGGGGAGCTGTTTTTT. As protein: CASKQGYTGELFF.

The CDR3 loop is CASSPSGLSYFEGYTF. The CDR3 region has the DNA TGTGCCAGCAGCCCGTCGGGACTTTCCTATTTCGAAGGCTACACCTTC. The V gene is TRBV7-2, the J gene TRBJ1-2, with D maybe TRBD1 (5 bases). The V and J ends lost 5 bases and 8 bases respectively, with 24 bases between them. Looked up from germline, CDR1 is SGHTA and CDR2 is FQGNSA. CDR3 length equals 16 residues.

This chain joins TRBV7-8 and TRBJ1-5; D remains unclear. The V end was cut by 5 bases, the J end by 6 bases, with 20 bases between. Germline V gene data show CDR1 as SGHVS and CDR2 as FQNEAQ. The CDR3 is 16 amino acids. In DNA form, the CDR3 reads TGTGCCAGCAGCCGCAACCCCGCAGGTTTGGGTCAGCCCCAGCATTTT. Its translation: CASSRNPAGLGQPQHF.

The sample holds a few counts of this clonotype. The chain joins TRBV9 to TRBJ2-2; the D is unclear. The germline V and J ends were trimmed by 0 bases and 6 bases, with 6 bases remaining between them. Germline V CDR1 and CDR2: SGDLS, YYNGEE. The CDR3 has 13 residues. The CDR3 is CASSVGDAGELFF. The DNA for the CDR3 is TGTGCCAGCAGCGTAGGTGATGCCGGGGAGCTGTTTTTT.

This sequence joins TRBV6-1 and TRBJ1-2, with TRBD1 as a possible D gene (5 bases). Per germline, CDR1 MNHNS and CDR2 SASEGT. Trimming shortened V by 8 bases and J by 8 bases, and 18 bases separated the two germline ends. The CDR3 runs 13 residues. The CDR3: CASDRDLKGGYTF. The CDR3 DNA is TGTGCCAGCGATCGGGACCTTAAAGGGGGCTACACCTTC.

The chain couples TRBV28 to TRBJ2-5; D is possibly TRBD2 (5 bases). CDR1 and CDR2 (germline): MDHEN, SYDVKM. CDR3 length equals 14 residues. Trimming took 5 bases from V and 4 from J, leaving 14 bases between them. The DNA for the CDR3 is TGTGCCAGCAGTGTCGGGATTGGGAGAGAGACCCAGTACTTC. Translating gives CASSVGIGRETQYF.

V gene TRBV18 combines with J gene TRBJ2-6; D is ambiguous. Trimming took off 3 bases at V and 0 bases at J, with 15 bases between the two ends. There are 18 residues in the CDR3. CDR1 is KGHSH and CDR2 is LQKENI in the germline V gene. The CDR3 nucleotides are TGTGCCAGCTCACCGTCTAATGGGGTCCCCTCTGGGGCCAACGTCCTGACTTTC. Translating it yields CASSPSNGVPSGANVLTF.

The rearrangement joins TRBV6-5 to TRBJ1-1; TRBD1 agrees at 8 bases. Germline V gene lookup returns CDR1 MNHEY and CDR2 SVGAGI. V was clipped by 0 bases and J by 4 bases; unmatched bases: 4. CDR3 size: 15 residues. The CDR3 sequence: CASSYSWTGSTEAFF. Here the CDR3 DNA reads TGTGCCAGCAGTTACTCCTGGACAGGGAGCACTGAAGCTTTCTTT.

The chain joins TRBV28 to TRBJ1-1, with D unresolved. Trimming took off 1 base at V and 2 bases at J, with 11 bases between the two ends. Germline values: CDR1 MDHEN, CDR2 SYDVKM. CDR3 length: 15 residues. The CDR3 reads CASSLLRTRNTEAFF. CDR3 DNA sequence: TGTGCCAGCAGTTTATTGAGAACGAGAAACACTGAAGCTTTCTTT. Supplemented by reference TRBV28 and TRBJ1-1, the full variable domain reads DVKVTQSSRYLVKRTGEKVFLECVQDMDHENMFWYRQDPGLGLRLIYFSYDVKMKEKGDIPEGYSVSREKKERFSLILESASTNQTSMYLCASSLLRTRNTEAFFGQGTRLTVV.

This chain uses TRBV7-4 with TRBJ1-2; D is undetermined. Trimming removed 6 bases at V and 4 bases at J, with 12 bases between. The CDR3 has 13 amino acids. Germline assignment: CDR1 SGHVT and CDR2 SQSDAQ. The CDR3 DNA reads as TGTGCCAGCAGGGGAAACAGCTTCTATGGCTACACCTTC. Protein product: CASRGNSFYGYTF.

The chain joins TRBV7-2 to TRBJ1-1; D unclear. Trimming took off 1 base at V and 11 bases at J, with 11 bases between the two ends. This CDR3 contains 12 residues. The germline V gene has CDR1 SGHTA and CDR2 FQGNSA. DNA for the CDR3: TGTGCCAGCAGCTTAGACCGACCACCCGCTTTCTTT. It translates to CASSLDRPPAFF.

This clonotype was observed a handful of times. The chain links TRBV7-8 to TRBJ2-5; D is possibly TRBD2 (5 bases). Germline CDR1 reads SGHVS; CDR2 reads FQNEAQ. CDR3 length equals 16 residues. V shed 5 bases and J shed 0 bases, with 16 bases lying between them. CDR3 sequence (DNA): TGTGCCAGCAGCCCGGGGAAGCGGTTGTACCAAGAGACCCAGTACTTC. It yields the protein CASSPGKRLYQETQYF.

The chain links TRBV6-5 to TRBJ2-1; 9 nucleotides align to TRBD2. Trimming at V came to 0 bases and at J to 6 bases, leaving 9 bases not matched to a gene. Germline CDR1 and CDR2: MNHEY and SVGAGI. The CDR3 contains 17 residues. The CDR3 here is CASSYSGRRLAVNEQFF. CDR3 sequence (DNA): TGTGCCAGCAGTTACTCTGGAAGGAGACTAGCGGTCAATGAGCAGTTCTTC.

In this sample, this clonotype turned up many times. The chain combines TRBV7-8 with TRBJ2-6, with TRBD1 as a possible D gene (6 bases). The CDR3 covers 17 residues. Per germline, CDR1 SGHVS and CDR2 FQNEAQ. Trimming pared 5 bases from V and 0 bases from J, leaving 14 bases between. The CDR3 DNA reads as TGTGCCAGCAGCCCAGTGGGGGCCCTCTCTGGGGCCAACGTCCTGACTTTC. It encodes CASSPVGALSGANVLTF.

This clonotype was observed a few times. This chain uses TRBV12-3 or TRBV12-4 with TRBJ2-7; 11 positions agree with TRBD2. This CDR3 region has 13 residues. After removal of 2 bases from V and 6 bases from J, the junction contained 0 bases not matched to a gene. The CDR3 sequence: CASSLLAGGEQYF. The CDR3 coding sequence is TGTGCCAGCAGTTTACTAGCGGGAGGCGAGCAGTACTTC.

There are a few counts of this clonotype. The chain joins TRBV5-1 to TRBJ2-1; TRBD1 agrees at 8 bases. The V gene end was trimmed by 1 base and the J gene end by 9 bases; junction bases not matched to a gene: 9. There are 15 residues in the CDR3. Germline V gene sequence: CDR1 SGHRS, CDR2 YFSETQ. CDR3 residues: CASSLRQGRMSEQFF. The CDR3 DNA follows: TGCGCCAGCAGCTTGAGACAGGGGCGGATGTCTGAGCAGTTCTTC.

V gene TRBV19 combines with J gene TRBJ1-1; D call uncertain. The CDR3 has 19 amino acids. Germline lookup yields CDR1 LNHDA and CDR2 SQIVND (reference sequence). V lost 7 bases and J 5 bases, leaving 32 bases between the germline ends. The CDR3 sequence: CASTLKRWAVRLGITEAFF. The CDR3 region has the DNA TGTGCCAGTACCCTTAAAAGGTGGGCAGTTCGGCTAGGGATAACTGAAGCTTTCTTT.

The V and J genes are TRBV7-9 and TRBJ1-6; perhaps TRBD1 as D (5 bases). Germline CDR1 is SEHNR and CDR2 is FQNEAQ (reference sequence). This CDR3 has 14 amino acids. V was cut by 3 bases and J by 5 bases, with 8 bases left in between. The CDR3 reads CASSFGGDNSPLHF. In nucleotides, the CDR3 is TGTGCCAGCAGCTTCGGGGGGGATAATTCACCCCTCCACTTT.

The chain combines TRBV29-1 with TRBJ2-3, with D perhaps TRBD1 (5 bases). The CDR3 length is 13 residues. V shed 4 bases and J shed 6 bases, with 14 bases lying between them. In germline, CDR1 is SQVTM, CDR2 ANQGSEA. In DNA, the CDR3 is TGCAGCGTTGCCCCCTCTTACAGGGATACGCAGTATTTT. This sequence encodes CSVAPSYRDTQYF.

The chain uses TRBV9 and TRBJ1-2, with D unclear. The CDR3 is made up of 11 amino acids. Trimming removed 6 bases at V and 4 bases at J, with 7 bases between. In germline, CDR1 is SGDLS, CDR2 YYNGEE. The CDR3 DNA sequence: TGTGCCAGCAAGGGCTCCTATGGCTACACCTTC. Translated, it gives CASKGSYGYTF.

This clonotype was counted only a few times. The chain combines TRBV12-3 or TRBV12-4 with TRBJ1-2; 9 bases map to TRBD1. V gave up 9 bases and J gave up 8 bases; unmatched junction bases: 7. The CDR3 covers 12 residues. CDR3 nucleotide sequence: TGTGCCAGTTTACAGGGGGCACGGGGCTACACCTTC. Translating gives CASLQGARGYTF.

This clonotype was counted a single time. CDR3 region: CSVDPGVSGNTIYF. The CDR3 DNA follows: TGCAGCGTTGACCCAGGGGTCTCTGGAAACACCATATATTTT. The chain recombines TRBV29-1 with TRBJ1-3; tentative D call: TRBD1 (6 bases). The CDR3 loop spans 14 amino acids. Germline CDR1 and CDR2: SQVTM and ANQGSEA. Trimming shortened V by 3 bases and J by 0 bases, and 9 bases separated the two germline ends. The whole variable domain, filled in from reference TRBV29-1 and TRBJ1-3, reads SAVISQKPSRDICQRGTSLTIQCQVDSQVTMMFWYRQQPGQSLTLIATANQGSEATYESGFVIDKFPISRPNLTFSTLTVSNMSPEDSSIYLCSVDPGVSGNTIYFGEGSWLTVV.

The rearrangement joins TRBV6-8 to TRBJ1-1; D is undetermined. CDR3 length: 15 residues. Germline V CDR1 and CDR2: MNHGY, SAAAGT. Trimming took off 11 bases at V and 0 bases at J, with 19 bases between the two ends. CDR3 region: CAPVRRVPMNTEAFF. The CDR3 DNA follows: TGTGCCCCGGTTCGGAGGGTCCCTATGAACACTGAAGCTTTCTTT.

The DNA for the CDR3 is TGTGCCAGCAGACCTGGACTAGCGGCGAACACCGGGGAGCTGTTTTTT. This sequence encodes CASRPGLAANTGELFF. The chain carries TRBV5-4 and TRBJ2-2, with 10 bases that match TRBD2. J was trimmed by 0 bases and V by 5 bases; bases with no gene match: 4. Germline V gives CDR1 SGHNT, CDR2 YYREEE (reference sequence). This CDR3 region has 16 residues.

This clonotype was seen more than once but under ten times. The chain uses TRBV27 and TRBJ2-7; TRBD1 might be the D (6 bases). The CDR3 has 15 residues. The germline V gene encodes CDR1 MNHEY and CDR2 SMNVEV (reference sequence). V was cut by 5 bases and J by 0 bases, with 14 bases left in between. CDR3 sequence (DNA): TGTGCCAGCAGTCCCCGACAGGCCCGCTCCTACGAGCAGTACTTC. It translates to CASSPRQARSYEQYF.

This sequence joins TRBV29-1 and TRBJ2-7, with 9 bases that match TRBD1. J lost 5 bases, V lost 6 bases, and 8 bases had no gene match. Germline values: CDR1 SQVTM, CDR2 ANQGSEA. This CDR3 comprises 13 residues. The CDR3 DNA reads TGCAGCGTGAGAGGACAGGGGCACAACGAGCAGTACTTC. The encoded protein is CSVRGQGHNEQYF.

This clonotype showed up just once. CDR3 sequence (DNA): TGCAGCGTTGAATCCAAGCGGGGGAGCACAGATACGCAGTATTTT. It encodes CSVESKRGSTDTQYF. The genes are TRBV29-1 and TRBJ2-3; 8 bases line up with TRBD2. The junction had 4 bases not matched to a gene; V was cut back by 2 bases and J by 0 bases. Germline CDR1 and CDR2: SQVTM and ANQGSEA. The CDR3 runs to 15 residues.